Shown below are 31 T cell receptor beta chains from a single sample sequenced in a study of CD8 T cells in ankylosing spondylitis. TCRdb called the 5' RACE reads again in MiXCR, with one record for every CDR3 protein. Of about 130,000 distinct CDR3 sequences listed, around 8.5% are singletons. The specimen was blood, either unsorted or a sorted T cell fraction (not recorded which). The receptors were gathered from a male donor with ankylosing spondylitis or in good health (not recorded which).

The table lists this clonotype with many counts. This chain uses TRBV20-1 with TRBJ2-7; the match to TRBD1 covers 11 bases. Trimming cost V 1 base and J 4 bases; bases outside gene matches: 3. Looked up from germline, CDR1 is DFQATT and CDR2 is SNEGSKA (reference sequence). CDR3 length equals 14 residues. The chain's CDR3 is CSARGDRGVYEQYF. The CDR3, as DNA: TGCAGTGCTAGAGGGGACAGGGGGGTTTACGAGCAGTACTTC.

This clonotype was observed a handful of times. The chain joins TRBV12-3 or TRBV12-4 to TRBJ2-5; possibly TRBD1 or TRBD2 for D (5 bases each). The CDR3 consists of 19 residues. The germline V and J ends were trimmed by 3 bases and 2 bases, with 25 bases remaining between them. The CDR3 bases are TGTGCCAGCAGTTTGGAACAGGCCTATAGCGACCCTTTACAAGAGACCCAGTACTTC. Its translation: CASSLEQAYSDPLQETQYF.

The chain links TRBV5-5 to TRBJ1-1; maybe TRBD1 (5 bases). Looked up from germline, CDR1 is SGHKS and CDR2 is YYEKEE (reference sequence). CDR3 length: 14 residues. V shed 4 bases and J shed 5 bases, with 15 bases lying between them. CDR3 sequence (DNA): TGTGCCAGCAGCAAAGCAGGGTCAGGGACTGAAGCTTTCTTT. Its protein is CASSKAGSGTEAFF. Supplemented by reference TRBV5-5 and TRBJ1-1, the full variable domain reads DAGVTQSPTHLIKTRGQQVTLRCSPISGHKSVSWYQQVLGQGPQFIFQYYEKEERGRGNFPDRFSARQFPNYSSELNVNALLLGDSALYLCASSKAGSGTEAFFGQGTRLTVV.

This clonotype was found many times. The rearrangement links TRBV2 to TRBJ1-2; D unresolved. V lost 4 bases, J lost 4 bases, and 7 bases lay in between. Germline V gives CDR1 SNHLY, CDR2 FYNNEI. The CDR3 has 12 residues. CDR3 protein: CASSASGYGYTF. CDR3 in DNA: TGTGCCAGCAGTGCCTCGGGCTATGGCTACACCTTC. The full variable domain, in which reference TRBV2 and TRBJ1-2 provide the parts outside the CDR3, is EPEVTQTPSHQVTQMGQEVILRCVPISNHLYFYWYRQILGQKVEFLVSFYNNEISEKSEIFDDQFSVERPDGSNFTLKIRSTKLEDSAMYFCASSASGYGYTFGSGTRLTVV.

This clonotype was recorded at least ten times. The chain employs TRBV5-1 and TRBJ2-3; D remains ambiguous. This CDR3 has 18 amino acids. CDR1 and CDR2 (germline): SGHRS, YFSETQ. V gave up 0 bases and J gave up 0 bases, with 17 bases separating them. The CDR3 DNA reads as TGCGCCAGCAGCTTGGGATCATCGGCTTCCCCCAGCACAGATACGCAGTATTTT. Translating gives CASSLGSSASPSTDTQYF.

This chain connects TRBV20-1 to TRBJ2-3, with a possible D match to TRBD2 (5 bases). V was clipped by 8 bases and J by 4 bases, with 13 bases between them. This CDR3 region has 12 residues. Germline V CDR1 and CDR2: DFQATT, SNEGSKA (reference sequence). This CDR3 is CSTPLASDTQYF. CDR3 coding DNA: TGCAGTACGCCCCTAGCATCAGATACGCAGTATTTT.

The rearrangement joins TRBV24-1 to TRBJ2-5; 9 bases map to TRBD2. This CDR3 spans 16 amino acids. Germline values: CDR1 KGHDR, CDR2 SFDVKD. V shed 6 bases and J 5 bases; nucleotides not matched to a gene: 12. CDR3 amino acids: CATSNPSGTQRETQYF. CDR3 coding DNA: TGTGCCACCAGTAATCCTAGCGGGACTCAACGGGAGACCCAGTACTTC.

This clonotype occurred many times. The V gene is TRBV20-1, the J gene TRBJ2-7; the D gene is possibly TRBD2 (6 bases). The germline V and J ends were trimmed by 1 base and 2 bases, with 12 bases remaining between them. The CDR3 spans 14 residues. CDR1 and CDR2 from the germline V gene are DFQATT and SNEGSKA (reference sequence). The DNA for the CDR3 is TGCAGTGCTAGAGTTGATAGCGGTACCTACGAGCAGTACTTC. Translated, it gives CSARVDSGTYEQYF.

This clonotype was observed many times. This chain links TRBV20-1 with TRBJ1-2; D is ambiguous. Per germline, CDR1 DFQATT and CDR2 SNEGSKA (reference sequence). Trimming removed 6 bases from V and 2 bases from J, with 1 base in between. The CDR3 consists of 9 residues. CDR3 sequence reads: CSANYGYTF. CDR3 coding DNA: TGCAGTGCAAACTATGGCTACACCTTC.

There are many counts of this clonotype. The rearrangement links TRBV20-1 to TRBJ1-1; D gene unclear. Germline CDR1 reads DFQATT; CDR2 reads SNEGSKA (reference sequence). CDR3 length: 14 residues. Trimming took 5 bases from V and 1 from J, leaving 14 bases between them. The CDR3 is CSAPLAGANTEAFF. CDR3 nucleotides: TGCAGTGCTCCCCTCGCAGGAGCGAACACTGAAGCTTTCTTT.

The chain carries TRBV7-3 and TRBJ1-1; tentatively, D is TRBD1 (6 bases). V lost 5 bases and J lost 3, with 16 bases in between. The CDR3 is 15 amino acids. Germline CDR1 reads SGHTA; CDR2 reads FQGTGA. The CDR3 nucleotides are TGTGCCAGCAGCCCGAGGGCAGGGGTAGACACTGAAGCTTTCTTT. Translation gives CASSPRAGVDTEAFF.

This clonotype was seen many times. The chain uses TRBV25-1 and TRBJ2-7; 10 bases match TRBD2. This CDR3 is built from 15 residues. Germline CDR1 is MGHDK and CDR2 is SYGVNS. V shed 1 base, J shed 0 bases, and the junction held 0 bases outside the gene matches. CDR3 loop: CASSELAGGSYEQYF. The DNA of the CDR3 is TGTGCCAGCAGTGAATTAGCGGGAGGCTCCTACGAGCAGTACTTC.

This clonotype came up many times. V usage is TRBV5-1 and J usage is TRBJ2-7, with TRBD2 identical over 9 bases. Germline lookup yields CDR1 SGHRS and CDR2 YFSETQ. The CDR3 is 15 residues long. After removal of 2 bases from V and 4 bases from J, the junction contained 7 bases not matched to a gene. CDR3 residues: CASSFGLAGEYEQYF. The DNA of the CDR3 is TGCGCCAGCAGCTTTGGATTAGCGGGAGAATACGAGCAGTACTTC.

The chain's CDR3 is CSASHNRGSYEQYF. The CDR3 DNA is TGCAGTGCTAGTCACAATCGGGGCTCCTACGAGCAGTACTTC. The chain has TRBV20-1 and TRBJ2-7, with D perhaps TRBD2 (5 bases). Germline CDR1 DFQATT, CDR2 SNEGSKA (reference sequence). This CDR3 region has 14 residues. Between the trimmed V and J ends, which lost 3 bases and 0 bases, there was a span of 12 bases.

The table lists this clonotype with many counts. The rearrangement uses TRBV10-3 and TRBJ2-7; D is ambiguous. V dropped 2 bases and J dropped 2 bases, with 13 bases sitting between them. The length of the CDR3 is 15 residues. CDR1 is ENHRY, CDR2 SYGVKD, per germline. The CDR3 nucleotides are TGTGCCATCAGTGAGGTTGGCTGGAATACCTACGAGCAGTACTTC. It codes for CAISEVGWNTYEQYF.

This clonotype was seen ten or more times. The gene calls are TRBV5-1 and TRBJ2-7; D is unclear. Germline assignment: CDR1 SGHRS and CDR2 YFSETQ. The CDR3 has 13 residues. The V end lost 0 bases, the J end lost 6 bases, and 10 bases lay between the germline ends. The CDR3 bases are TGCGCCAGCAGCTTGGATGGGCGCCGCGAGCAGTACTTC. Encoded protein: CASSLDGRREQYF.

This clonotype showed up many times. V is TRBV20-1 and J is TRBJ2-7, with no clear D. With 0 bases removed from V and 6 bases from J, the gap between germline ends came to 12 bases. Per germline, CDR1 DFQATT and CDR2 SNEGSKA (reference sequence). This CDR3 contains 13 residues. This CDR3 is CSARETTPSEQYF. The CDR3 nucleotides are TGCAGTGCTAGAGAAACCACTCCCAGCGAGCAGTACTTC.

This clonotype was recorded many times. V usage is TRBV11-2 and J usage is TRBJ2-5, with 8 nucleotides matching TRBD2. Germline CDR1 is SGHAT and CDR2 is FQNNGV. With V trimmed by 1 base and J by 3 bases, 19 bases remained unmatched. The CDR3 has 20 amino acids. The CDR3 loop reads CASSLVPSGRYPGQKETQYF. In nucleotides, the CDR3 is TGTGCCAGCAGCTTAGTTCCGAGCGGGAGATACCCCGGACAAAAAGAGACCCAGTACTTC.

There are a few counts of this clonotype. This chain uses TRBV12-3 or TRBV12-4 with TRBJ1-2; D gene unclear. The CDR3 runs 12 residues. V was trimmed by 3 bases and J by 5 bases, leaving 7 bases between them. DNA for the CDR3: TGTGCCAGCAGTTTTAACAGATATGGCTACACCTTC. It is translated as CASSFNRYGYTF.

The chain has TRBV12-3 or TRBV12-4 and TRBJ2-1; 7 positions agree with TRBD2. The CDR3 sequence is 15 residues long. Germline trimming cut 6 bases from V and 6 bases from J; bases unmatched to any gene: 11. CDR3 in DNA: TGTGCCAGCAGCCCGACTAGCACCACCTTCAATGAGCAGTTCTTC. Residues: CASSPTSTTFNEQFF.

This clonotype has ten or more counts. This chain links TRBV18 with TRBJ1-5, with D possibly being TRBD1 (6 bases). Germline CDR1 is KGHSH and CDR2 is LQKENI. There are 15 residues in the CDR3. V gave up 3 bases and J gave up 1 base, with 10 bases separating them. Here the CDR3 reads CASSPGAASNQPQHF. In DNA, the CDR3 is TGTGCCAGCTCACCGGGGGCAGCCAGCAATCAGCCCCAGCATTTT.

This clonotype was observed many times. The junction departs from the called germline gene at one end, perhaps through a read error. The chain is built from TRBV20-1 and TRBJ2-1; the D gene is possibly TRBD2 (6 bases). Germline CDR1 and CDR2: DFQATT and SNEGSKA (reference sequence). The CDR3 is 15 amino acids. The DNA of the CDR3 is TGCAGTGCTAGGAAGCTGCGACGGGAGTACTATGATCAGTTCTTC. It specifies CSARKLRREYYDQFF.

V usage is TRBV20-1 and J usage is TRBJ2-5, with 10 bases that match TRBD2. The ends lost 3 bases at V and 5 bases at J; junction bases unmatched: 6. CDR1 DFQATT and CDR2 SNEGSKA come from the germline V gene (reference sequence). The CDR3 has 14 amino acids. The CDR3 DNA sequence: TGCAGTGCTAGTCCTAGCGGGAGAAAGGAGACCCAGTACTTC. Amino acid sequence: CSASPSGRKETQYF.

On this clonotype itself: This may be a read error, as it is one base from a much larger clone. The V gene is TRBV7-2, the J gene TRBJ2-5, with TRBD2 as a possible D gene (6 bases). This CDR3 comprises 16 residues. The V gene's germline CDR1 is SGHTA and CDR2 FQGNSA. As DNA, the CDR3 is TGTGTCAGCAGCTTGCCCCCTAGCGCTCCTGGAGAGACCCAGTACTTC. It encodes CVSSLPPSAPGETQYF. The variable domain in full, completed from reference TRBV7-2 and TRBJ2-5, reads GAGVSQSPSNKVTEKGKDVELRCDPISGHTALYWYRQSLGQGLEFLIYFQGNSAPDKSGLPSDRFSAERTGGSVSTLTIQRTQQEDSAVYLCVSSLPPSAPGETQYFGPGTRLLVL.

This clonotype has only a few counts. One junction end disagrees with the germline gene, perhaps due to a read error. The V gene is TRBV20-1, the J gene TRBJ2-1, with no clear D. Germline V gives CDR1 DFQATT, CDR2 SNEGSKA (reference sequence). The CDR3 sequence is 17 residues long. CDR3 coding DNA: TGCTGTGCTAGAGAATTTCGGCTGGGAAGCTCCTACAATGAGCAGTTCTTC. Residues: CCAREFRLGSSYNEQFF.

This clonotype has just a few counts. The rearrangement uses TRBV6-6 and TRBJ1-5, with D maybe TRBD1 (5 bases). Germline V gene lookup returns CDR1 MNHNY and CDR2 SVGAGI (reference sequence). CDR3 length equals 13 residues. V lost 8 bases to trimming and J lost 4 bases, with 12 bases between them. The chain's CDR3 is CASLAGGNQPQHF. CDR3 bases: TGTGCCAGCCTCGCGGGGGGGAATCAGCCCCAGCATTTT.

The chain combines TRBV5-1 with TRBJ2-5; TRBD2 agrees at 11 bases. The V gene's germline CDR1 is SGHRS and CDR2 YFSETQ. The CDR3 extends over 17 amino acids. After removal of 0 bases from V and 1 base from J, the junction contained 5 bases not matched to a gene. The CDR3 bases are TGCGCCAGCAGCTTGGGGACTAGCGGGCCGGTCCAAGAGACCCAGTACTTC. Translated: CASSLGTSGPVQETQYF.

The table lists this clonotype with many counts. The chain links TRBV5-1 to TRBJ2-7; TRBD2 matches 8 bases. The trim removed 4 bases at V and 3 bases at J, leaving 6 bases unmatched. The CDR3 totals 14 residues. CDR1 is SGHRS, CDR2 YFSETQ, per germline. CDR3 protein: CASSTGTSVYEQYF. The CDR3 DNA is TGCGCCAGCAGCACCGGGACTAGTGTCTACGAGCAGTACTTC.

This clonotype has at least ten counts. This chain links TRBV12-3 or TRBV12-4 with TRBJ2-2; TRBD1 might be the D (6 bases). The V gene lost 2 bases and the J gene lost 0 bases, with 10 bases spanning the gap. The CDR3 length is 16 residues. CDR3 region: CASSLFGTSNTGELFF. The CDR3 DNA reads as TGTGCCAGCAGTTTATTTGGGACATCGAACACCGGGGAGCTGTTTTTT.

There are many counts of this clonotype. V is TRBV7-9 and J is TRBJ1-2; TRBD1 is a possible D gene (5 bases). The germline V gene encodes CDR1 SEHNR and CDR2 FQNEAQ (reference sequence). V shed 7 bases and J shed 4 bases, with 13 bases lying between them. This CDR3 has 13 amino acids. The CDR3 is CASTSKQAYGYTF. The CDR3 coding sequence is TGTGCCAGCACCTCAAAACAGGCCTATGGCTACACCTTC.

This clonotype was seen ten or more times. CDR3 in amino acids: CSVDQGLAGDTDTQYF. CDR3 nucleotides: TGCAGCGTTGACCAGGGACTAGCGGGAGACACAGATACGCAGTATTTT. V and J are TRBV29-1 and TRBJ2-3, with TRBD2 identical over 14 bases. The CDR3 spans 16 residues. Germline CDR1 SQVTM, CDR2 ANQGSEA. V lost 3 bases, J lost 2 bases, and 4 bases stayed unmatched.